This T cell receptor (beta chain) comes out of a study of cytomegalovirus exposure and HLA in healthy donors. Note on this clone: Its antigen is undetermined.

This PCR relied on a set of 60 Vbeta primers and 13 Jbeta primers. Repertoires were generated with immunoSEQ multiplex PCR, while TCRdb's copy carries only in-frame clones and drops some. The table includes 110,000 or so clones, 78% detected once. Whole-study results and caveats: Among the sequence variants, a highly shared cluster was likely an artifact of sequencing. Cytomegalovirus-associated TCR beta chains were listed, numbering roughly 150.

The CDR3 sequence is 15 residues long. The specimen was PBMCs. This chain joins TRBV1 and TRBJ2-7; the D call TRBD2 from the table was never checked on the DNA. TRBV1 is labeled a pseudogene. The source of this sequence is a man aged 30 to 45 in good health and CMV-seronegative. DNA for the CDR3: TGCACCAGCAGACTAGCGGGAGGGCTATCCTACGAGCAGTACTTC. It codes for CTSRLAGGLSYEQYF.